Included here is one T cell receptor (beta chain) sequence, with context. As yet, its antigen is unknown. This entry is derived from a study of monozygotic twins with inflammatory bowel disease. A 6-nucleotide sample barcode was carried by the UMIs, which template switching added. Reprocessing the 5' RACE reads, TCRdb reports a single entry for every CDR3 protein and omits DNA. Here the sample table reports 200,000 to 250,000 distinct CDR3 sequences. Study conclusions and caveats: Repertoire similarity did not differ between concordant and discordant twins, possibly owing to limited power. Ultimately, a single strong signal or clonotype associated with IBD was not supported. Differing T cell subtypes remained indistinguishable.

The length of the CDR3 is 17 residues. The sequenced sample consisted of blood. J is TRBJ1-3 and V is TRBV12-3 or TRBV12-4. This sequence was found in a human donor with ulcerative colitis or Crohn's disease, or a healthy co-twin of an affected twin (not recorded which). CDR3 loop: CASSLESGLGSGNTIYF.